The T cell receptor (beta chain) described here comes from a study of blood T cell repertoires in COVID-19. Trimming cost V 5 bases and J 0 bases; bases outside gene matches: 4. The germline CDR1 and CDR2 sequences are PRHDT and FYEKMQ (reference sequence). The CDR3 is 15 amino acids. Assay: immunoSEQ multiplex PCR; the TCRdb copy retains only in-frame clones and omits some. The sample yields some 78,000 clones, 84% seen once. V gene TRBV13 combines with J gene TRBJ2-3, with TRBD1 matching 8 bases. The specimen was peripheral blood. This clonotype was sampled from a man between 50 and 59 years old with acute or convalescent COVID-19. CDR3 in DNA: TGTGCCAGCAGCCTCAGGGGGCGAAGCACAGATACGCAGTATTTT. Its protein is CASSLRGRSTDTQYF.